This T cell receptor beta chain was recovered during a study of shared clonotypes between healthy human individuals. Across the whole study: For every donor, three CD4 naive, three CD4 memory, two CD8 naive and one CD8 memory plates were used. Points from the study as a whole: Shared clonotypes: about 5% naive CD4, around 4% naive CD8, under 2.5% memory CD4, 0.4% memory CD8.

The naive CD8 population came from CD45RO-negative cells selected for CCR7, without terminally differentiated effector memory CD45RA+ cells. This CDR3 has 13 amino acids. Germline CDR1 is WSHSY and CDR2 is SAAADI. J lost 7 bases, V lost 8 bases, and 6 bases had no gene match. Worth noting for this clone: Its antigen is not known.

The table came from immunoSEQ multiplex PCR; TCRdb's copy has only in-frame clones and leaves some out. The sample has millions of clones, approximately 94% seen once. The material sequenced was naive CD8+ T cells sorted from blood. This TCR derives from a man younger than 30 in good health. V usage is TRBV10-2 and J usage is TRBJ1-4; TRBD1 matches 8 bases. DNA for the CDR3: TGCGCCAGCCTGGACAGGGAACTTGAAAAACTGTTTTTT. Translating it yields CASLDRELEKLFF.